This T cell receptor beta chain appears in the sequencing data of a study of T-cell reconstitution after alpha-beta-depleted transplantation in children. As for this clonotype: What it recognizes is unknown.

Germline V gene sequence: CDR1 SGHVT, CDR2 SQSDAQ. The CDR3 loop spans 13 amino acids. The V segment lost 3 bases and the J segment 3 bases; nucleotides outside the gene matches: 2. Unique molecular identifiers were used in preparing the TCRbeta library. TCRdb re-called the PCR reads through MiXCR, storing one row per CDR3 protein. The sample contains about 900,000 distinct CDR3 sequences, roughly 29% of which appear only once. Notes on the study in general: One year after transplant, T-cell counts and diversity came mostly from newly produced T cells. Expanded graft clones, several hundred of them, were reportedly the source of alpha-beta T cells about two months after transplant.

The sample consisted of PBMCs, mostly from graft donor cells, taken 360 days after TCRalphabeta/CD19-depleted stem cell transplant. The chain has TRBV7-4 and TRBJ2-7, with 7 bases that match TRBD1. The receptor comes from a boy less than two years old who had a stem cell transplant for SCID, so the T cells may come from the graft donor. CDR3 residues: CASSFYRGYEQYF. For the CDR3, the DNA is TGTGCCAGCAGCTTCTACAGGGGCTACGAGCAGTACTTC.